This is a list of T cell receptor beta chains from one sample in a study of identical twins. TCRdb independently ran MiXCR on the 5' RACE reads; one entry per CDR3 protein. This table holds hundreds of thousands of distinct CDR3 sequences, over 5% found once. The specimen sequenced was naive T cells sorted from blood. The receptors originated from a man aged 18 to 29 in good health. Both conserved end residues are part of each CDR3. The order of the fields is J gene, D gene, V gene, clone size, CDR3 DNA, CDR3 protein. The D gene is left open where the match is weak. The size of a clone is reported for some rows only, either as once, few or many, or as a class for expanded clones.

j_gene: TRBJ1-1; d_gene: .; v_gene: TRBV5-1; abundance: few; CDR3nt: TGCGCCAGCAGCTTTTTCGGTCCTGGGAACACTGAAGCTTTCTTT; CDR3aa: CASSFFGPGNTEAFF
j_gene: TRBJ1-5; d_gene: .; v_gene: TRBV6-6; abundance: many; CDR3nt: TGTGCCAGCCGAATTAATGACAATCAGCCCCAGCATTTT; CDR3aa: CASRINDNQPQHF
j_gene: TRBJ1-5; d_gene: .; v_gene: TRBV20-1; abundance: many; CDR3nt: TGCAGTGCCCATACAGGGAGCAATCAGCCCCAGCATTTT; CDR3aa: CSAHTGSNQPQHF
j_gene: TRBJ2-1; d_gene: TRBD2; v_gene: TRBV4-2; abundance: many; CDR3nt: TGTGCCAGCAGCCAGCACTCCCTAGCGGGAGGGGACAATGAGCAGTTCTTC; CDR3aa: CASSQHSLAGGDNEQFF
j_gene: TRBJ1-2; d_gene: TRBD1; v_gene: TRBV7-3; abundance: many; CDR3nt: TGTGCCAGCAGCTTAAGGACAGGGCCCCCTGCCTTC; CDR3aa: CASSLRTGPPAF
j_gene: TRBJ1-1; d_gene: TRBD1; v_gene: TRBV27; abundance: many; CDR3nt: TGTGCCAGCAGTGGAGGACAGGGCACGGGTTTCTTT; CDR3aa: CASSGGQGTGFF
j_gene: TRBJ2-1; d_gene: TRBD1; v_gene: TRBV19; abundance: many; CDR3nt: TGTGCCAGTAGTATGGCCGGGACAGGGAACAATGAGCAGTTCTTC; CDR3aa: CASSMAGTGNNEQFF
j_gene: TRBJ2-7; d_gene: .; v_gene: TRBV10-3; abundance: few; CDR3nt: TGTGCCATCAGTGAAAATGGCGAGCAGTACTTC; CDR3aa: CAISENGEQYF
j_gene: TRBJ2-1; d_gene: TRBD1; v_gene: TRBV5-8; abundance: .; CDR3nt: TGTGCCAGCATCAAGACGGGACAGGGCGGGTATGAGCAGTTCTTC; CDR3aa: CASIKTGQGGYEQFF
j_gene: TRBJ2-3; d_gene: .; v_gene: TRBV5-1; abundance: once; CDR3nt: TGCGCCAGCAGCTCACGTGACATGGCGCAGTATTTT; CDR3aa: CASSSRDMAQYF
j_gene: TRBJ1-1; d_gene: .; v_gene: TRBV6-4; abundance: many; CDR3nt: TGTGCCAGCAATATGTGGAGGAACACTGAAGCTTTCTTT; CDR3aa: CASNMWRNTEAFF
j_gene: TRBJ2-6; d_gene: .; v_gene: TRBV5-1; abundance: .; CDR3nt: TGCGCCAGCAGCTTACCGCCCCTTGGGACCTCTGGGGCCAACGTCCTGACTTTC; CDR3aa: CASSLPPLGTSGANVLTF
j_gene: TRBJ2-1; d_gene: TRBD2; v_gene: TRBV28; abundance: few; CDR3nt: TGTGCCAGCAGTTTGGGGGTGCTAGCGGGAAACGAGCAGTTCTTC; CDR3aa: CASSLGVLAGNEQFF
j_gene: TRBJ2-7; d_gene: .; v_gene: TRBV12-3/TRBV12-4; abundance: many; CDR3nt: TGTGCCAGCAGCTGGCTTCCCTACGAGCAGTACTTC; CDR3aa: CASSWLPYEQYF
j_gene: TRBJ2-7; d_gene: TRBD2; v_gene: TRBV6-2/TRBV6-3; abundance: .; CDR3nt: TGTGCCAGCAGTTACTCGATGCGGGAGGGCCACTACGAGCAGTACTTC; CDR3aa: CASSYSMREGHYEQYF
j_gene: TRBJ1-5; d_gene: .; v_gene: TRBV29-1; abundance: many; CDR3nt: TGCAGCGCAACCTATCCAAATCAGCCCCAGCATTTT; CDR3aa: CSATYPNQPQHF
j_gene: TRBJ2-2; d_gene: .; v_gene: TRBV3-1; abundance: few; CDR3nt: TGTGCCAGCATCAGTGGGAACACCGGGGAGCTGTTTTTT; CDR3aa: CASISGNTGELFF
j_gene: TRBJ1-1; d_gene: TRBD1; v_gene: TRBV12-3/TRBV12-4; abundance: many; CDR3nt: TGTGCCAGCACCCCTTCGGACAGGCTTCTGTACACTGAAGCTTTCTTT; CDR3aa: CASTPSDRLLYTEAFF
j_gene: TRBJ2-1; d_gene: .; v_gene: TRBV29-1; abundance: few; CDR3nt: TGCAGTGTAACAGGAGAACAACCCTACAATGAGCAGTTCTTC; CDR3aa: CSVTGEQPYNEQFF
j_gene: TRBJ2-2; d_gene: TRBD2; v_gene: TRBV12-3/TRBV12-4; abundance: many; CDR3nt: TGTGCCAGCAGTACTAGCGGGAGGATAATCGGGGAGCTGTTTTTT; CDR3aa: CASSTSGRIIGELFF
j_gene: TRBJ2-5; d_gene: TRBD2; v_gene: TRBV4-1; abundance: many; CDR3nt: TGCGCCAGCAGCCGCCTCCTAGCGGACAAAGAGACCCAGTACTTC; CDR3aa: CASSRLLADKETQYF
j_gene: TRBJ2-3; d_gene: .; v_gene: TRBV6-1; abundance: many; CDR3nt: TGTGCCAGCACTAGGGATAAAGGCACAGATACGCAGTATTTT; CDR3aa: CASTRDKGTDTQYF
j_gene: TRBJ2-7; d_gene: .; v_gene: TRBV10-3; abundance: many; CDR3nt: TGTGCCGCCGGCCCGATAGGAAACTACGAGCAGTACTTC; CDR3aa: CAAGPIGNYEQYF
j_gene: TRBJ2-1; d_gene: TRBD2; v_gene: TRBV4-3; abundance: .; CDR3nt: TGCGCCAGCAGCCTAGGGACTAGCGGGACAAGCTCCTACAATGAGCAGTTCTTC; CDR3aa: CASSLGTSGTSSYNEQFF
j_gene: TRBJ2-1; d_gene: .; v_gene: TRBV28; abundance: many; CDR3nt: TGTGCCAGCAGTCCCGCGACAGGCCCCTACAATGAGCAGTTCTTC; CDR3aa: CASSPATGPYNEQFF
j_gene: TRBJ2-1; d_gene: TRBD2; v_gene: TRBV7-2; abundance: .; CDR3nt: TGTGCCAGCAGCTTGGAATGGCTAGCGGCTTACAATGAGCAGTTCTTC; CDR3aa: CASSLEWLAAYNEQFF
j_gene: TRBJ2-2; d_gene: .; v_gene: TRBV2; abundance: few; CDR3nt: TGTGCCAGCAGGGCGGGACATAACACCGGGGAGCTGTTTTTT; CDR3aa: CASRAGHNTGELFF
j_gene: TRBJ2-5; d_gene: .; v_gene: TRBV10-3; abundance: many; CDR3nt: TGTGCCATCAGTGAGGTGGTCGCGGAGACCCAGTACTTC; CDR3aa: CAISEVVAETQYF
j_gene: TRBJ2-3; d_gene: .; v_gene: TRBV4-2; abundance: many; CDR3nt: TGTGCCAGCAGCCAAGAAGGGGCGCCGACAGATACGCAGTATTTT; CDR3aa: CASSQEGAPTDTQYF
j_gene: TRBJ2-3; d_gene: TRBD1; v_gene: TRBV5-1; abundance: many; CDR3nt: TGCGCCAGCAGCTTGAAAGGGGGCGCAGATACGCAGTATTTT; CDR3aa: CASSLKGGADTQYF
j_gene: TRBJ2-7; d_gene: .; v_gene: TRBV6-2/TRBV6-3; abundance: .; CDR3nt: TGTGCCAGCACAAGACGCCGCTCCTACGAGCAGTACTTC; CDR3aa: CASTRRRSYEQYF